The clone carrying this T cell receptor (beta chain) was detected only a few times. Authors' processing steps: Reference gene primer amplification gave estimated nucleated cell counts. Libraries were prepared by immunoSEQ multiplex PCR; TCRdb keeps only in-frame clonotypes and omits some of them. V, J and clone size were drawn from that table, and D and trimming were deduced from the DNA. The sample carries roughly 100,000 clones, around 80% recorded once. This record comes from a study of blood T cell repertoires in COVID-19. Study overall: Acute and convalescent COVID-19 samples came from the United States, Italy and Spain. PBMCs, B-cell-depleted T cells, or T cells provided the cDNA or gDNA that made up the material.

The CDR3 contains 13 residues. V lost 0 bases and J lost 5, with 8 bases in between. Germline assignment: CDR1 SGHRS and CDR2 YFSETQ. The material sequenced was peripheral blood. The TCR comes from a man in his 70s with active or convalescent COVID-19. The rearrangement joins TRBV5-1 to TRBJ1-1; D gene uncertain. Here the CDR3 reads CASSLAAGTEAFF. CDR3 sequence (DNA): TGCGCCAGCAGCTTGGCAGCGGGGACTGAAGCTTTCTTT.